This T cell receptor (beta chain) was identified during a study of T cells after yellow fever vaccination. The CDR3 runs 17 residues. Germline V CDR1 and CDR2: SGHTA, FQGTGA. With V trimmed by 5 bases and J by 1 base, 7 bases remained unmatched. From the 5' RACE reads, TCRdb called clonotypes with MiXCR, one entry per CDR3 protein. Among 300,000 to 450,000 distinct CDR3 sequences listed, under 7.5% were seen once. This chain uses TRBV7-3 with TRBJ2-3, with TRBD2 matching 12 bases. The TCR sequence derives from a man under 40 who received the YFV17D yellow fever vaccine. The material sequenced was PBMCs, taken 5 days after the yellow fever booster vaccination. The CDR3 here is CASSPSTSGSRTDTQYF. CDR3 DNA: TGTGCCAGCAGCCCATCGACTAGCGGGAGTCGCACAGATACGCAGTATTTT.